These 20 T cell receptor beta chains were sequenced from one sample in a study of blood T cell repertoires in COVID-19. Data came from immunoSEQ multiplex PCR; TCRdb stores just in-frame clones and leaves some out. The sample shows around 87,000 clones, approximately 80% of them seen only once. Sequencing used peripheral blood. The receptors were gathered from an elderly woman with acute or convalescent COVID-19.

The chain couples TRBV29-1 to TRBJ1-4, with D perhaps matching TRBD1 (6 bases). Germline lookup yields CDR1 SQVTM and CDR2 ANQGSEA. V was pared by 5 bases and J by 3 bases, with 13 bases between. The CDR3 runs 14 residues. Written as DNA, the CDR3 is TGCAGCGTTTTCTTAGGGGGGGCTAATGAAAAACTGTTTTTT. It specifies CSVFLGGANEKLFF.

V and J are TRBV9 and TRBJ2-3, with 11 bases that match TRBD2. Germline trimming cut 3 bases from V and 5 bases from J; bases unmatched to any gene: 8. Germline CDR1 is SGDLS and CDR2 is YYNGEE. The CDR3 runs to 16 residues. The CDR3 reads CASSAIAGGPEDTQYF. The CDR3, as DNA: TGTGCCAGCAGCGCCATAGCGGGGGGGCCGGAAGATACGCAGTATTTT.

This clone has just one count. The chain uses TRBV4-2 and TRBJ2-1; tentative D call: TRBD2 (6 bases). Germline CDR1 and CDR2: LGHNA and YNFKEQ. V lost 5 bases and J lost 1, with 12 bases in between. CDR3 length equals 15 residues. As DNA, the CDR3 is TGTGCCAGCAGCGGACTATGGGATTCCTACAATGAGCAGTTCTTC. Encoded protein: CASSGLWDSYNEQFF.

The genes are TRBV18 and TRBJ1-1; TRBD1 is a possible D gene (6 bases). Germline loops: CDR1 KGHSH, CDR2 LQKENI. The CDR3 sequence is 14 residues long. Trimming pared 0 bases from V and 3 bases from J, leaving 8 bases between. CDR3 sequence (DNA): TGTGCCAGCTCACCACCGGGGGCGTACACTGAAGCTTTCTTT. It specifies CASSPPGAYTEAFF. The full variable domain, completed using reference TRBV18 and TRBJ1-1, is NAGVMQNPRHLVRRRGQEARLRCSPMKGHSHVYWYRQLPEEGLKFMVYLQKENIIDESGMPKERFSAEFPKEGPSILRIQQVVRGDSAAYFCASSPPGAYTEAFFGQGTRLTVV.

The chain links TRBV3-1 (or the pseudogene TRBV3-2) to TRBJ1-1; 7 bases agree with TRBD1. Germline V gene data show CDR1 as LGHDT and CDR2 as YNNKEL (reference sequence). This CDR3 contains 13 residues. Trimming at V came to 1 base and at J to 7 bases, leaving 3 bases not matched to a gene. Here the CDR3 DNA reads TGTGCCAGCAGCCAAGGGGACAGTGATGAAGCTTTCTTT. Encoded protein: CASSQGDSDEAFF.

This chain uses TRBV19 with TRBJ2-1; D is possibly TRBD1 (5 bases). V was trimmed by 4 bases and J by 2 bases, leaving 12 bases between them. Germline V CDR1 and CDR2: LNHDA, SQIVND (reference sequence). The CDR3 is 15 amino acids. CDR3 DNA: TGTGCCAGTAGTACGCCCGCCAGGGCCTACAATGAGCAGTTCTTC. It is translated as CASSTPARAYNEQFF.

This clone was detected many times. This chain connects TRBV28 to TRBJ2-7, with D possibly TRBD1 on 6 matching bases. The CDR3 is made up of 13 amino acids. Germline V gene lookup returns CDR1 MDHEN and CDR2 SYDVKM. V was pared by 4 bases and J by 2 bases, with 9 bases between. The CDR3 region is CASSSQGTYEQYF. The CDR3, as DNA: TGTGCCAGCAGTTCTCAGGGGACCTACGAGCAGTACTTC.

This chain uses TRBV5-1 with TRBJ1-4; D unclear. CDR3 length equals 15 residues. Germline assignment: CDR1 SGHRS and CDR2 YFSETQ. Trimming removed 0 bases at V and 0 bases at J, with 6 bases between. The CDR3 DNA reads as TGCGCCAGCAGCTTGGGGCCAACAACTAATGAAAAACTGTTTTTT. It specifies CASSLGPTTNEKLFF.

This chain joins TRBV3-1 (or the pseudogene TRBV3-2) and TRBJ2-7; D ambiguous. Between the trimmed V and J ends, which lost 0 bases and 10 bases, there was a span of 13 bases. The CDR3 has 13 amino acids. Looked up from germline, CDR1 is LGHDT and CDR2 is YNNKEL (reference sequence). The CDR3 protein is CASSQDWSAVQYF. The DNA for the CDR3 is TGTGCCAGCAGCCAAGATTGGAGCGCCGTTCAGTACTTC.

DNA of the CDR3: TGTGCCAGCAGCCCCGGGACAGCCACCGGGGAGCTGTTTTTT. This codes for CASSPGTATGELFF. The chain employs TRBV6-2 or TRBV6-3 and TRBJ2-2; 7 bases align to TRBD1. The junction had 5 bases not matched to a gene; V was cut back by 6 bases and J by 4 bases. This CDR3 has 14 amino acids. Germline-derived CDR1 and CDR2 are MNHEY and SVGEGT.

This clone has more than one count but fewer than ten. This chain uses TRBV28 with TRBJ2-7; a possible D gene is TRBD2 (5 bases). The CDR3 has 12 amino acids. Germline CDR1 is MDHEN and CDR2 is SYDVKM. Trimming pared 3 bases from V and 4 bases from J, leaving 7 bases between. CDR3 DNA sequence: TGTGCCAGCAGTTTGGGAGAATACGAGCAGTACTTC. Its translation: CASSLGEYEQYF.

A few counts support this clone. The chain is built from TRBV7-2 and TRBJ1-2; tentatively, D is TRBD1 (6 bases). Germline lookup yields CDR1 SGHTA and CDR2 FQGNSA. The CDR3 consists of 13 residues. Trimming removed 0 bases from V and 7 bases from J, with 9 bases in between. The CDR3 is CASSLAGTFGYTF. As DNA, the CDR3 is TGTGCCAGCAGCTTAGCCGGGACATTTGGCTACACCTTC.

This clone was recorded many times. The CDR3 DNA follows: TGTGCCAGCAGCGTCGACGACACACCCTATGGCTACACCTTC. Residues: CASSVDDTPYGYTF. The rearrangement uses TRBV9 and TRBJ1-2; D is ambiguous. The V end was cut by 2 bases, the J end by 4 bases, with 12 bases between. The length of the CDR3 is 14 residues. Germline assignment: CDR1 SGDLS and CDR2 YYNGEE.

In this sample, this clone turned up a few times. The chain combines TRBV4-3 with TRBJ2-2, with D perhaps matching TRBD2 (7 bases). Germline V CDR1 and CDR2: LGHNA, YSLEER. The CDR3 covers 14 residues. Deletions cut 3 bases from V and 7 bases from J, with 12 bases between. Written as DNA, the CDR3 is TGCGCCAGCAGCCACACAGGGACTAACGGGGAGCTGTTTTTT. Translated: CASSHTGTNGELFF.

The genes are TRBV3-1 (or the pseudogene TRBV3-2) and TRBJ1-2, with 8 bases fitting TRBD1. The CDR3 spans 12 residues. V lost 5 bases to trimming and J lost 7 bases; unmatched junction nucleotides: 3. In germline, CDR1 is LGHDT, CDR2 YNNKEL (reference sequence). This chain's CDR3 is CASSTGGGGYTF. CDR3 sequence (DNA): TGTGCCAGCAGCACAGGGGGAGGTGGCTACACCTTC.

The chain employs TRBV18 and TRBJ1-5; possible D gene TRBD1, 5 bases. This CDR3 is 12 amino acids long. Trimming took off 6 bases at V and 7 bases at J, with 10 bases between the two ends. Looked up from germline, CDR1 is KGHSH and CDR2 is LQKENI. As DNA, the CDR3 is TGTGCCAGCTCCCCCCCAGGGCAGCCCCAGCATTTT. Encoded protein: CASSPPGQPQHF.

The chain couples TRBV28 to TRBJ1-1; D possibly corresponds to TRBD1 (6 bases). This CDR3 is 14 amino acids long. V shed 5 bases and J shed 4 bases, with 14 bases lying between them. Germline assignment: CDR1 MDHEN and CDR2 SYDVKM. CDR3 bases: TGTGCCAGCAGTGAACAGGGAGCTATCACTGAAGCTTTCTTT. This translates into CASSEQGAITEAFF.

The chain is built from TRBV4-2 and TRBJ2-1, with D tentatively TRBD2 (6 bases). The V gene lost 0 bases and the J gene lost 2 bases, with 8 bases spanning the gap. From germline, CDR1 is LGHNA and CDR2 YNFKEQ. This CDR3 contains 15 residues. The CDR3 nucleotides read TGTGCCAGCAGCCAAGAACGGGGGACCTACAATGAGCAGTTCTTC. Protein sequence: CASSQERGTYNEQFF.

The J gene is TRBJ1-6, the V gene TRBV7-3; 7 nucleotides agree with TRBD1. Losses at the gene ends were 5 bases for V and 9 bases for J; bases not matched to a gene: 4. CDR1 and CDR2 from the germline V gene are SGHTA and FQGTGA. CDR3 length: 13 amino acids. CDR3 amino acids: CASSPDRSSPLHF. The DNA for the CDR3 is TGTGCCAGCAGCCCGGACAGGAGTTCACCCCTCCACTTT.

The CDR3 spells CASSQDPGQGYEQYF. The CDR3 DNA reads TGTGCCAGCAGCCAAGACCCGGGACAGGGCTACGAGCAGTACTTC. This chain links TRBV4-2 with TRBJ2-7; 9 bases line up with TRBD1. V trimming: 0 bases; J trimming: 3 bases; junction bases outside the gene matches: 3. Germline V gene data show CDR1 as LGHNA and CDR2 as YNFKEQ. The CDR3 runs to 15 residues.